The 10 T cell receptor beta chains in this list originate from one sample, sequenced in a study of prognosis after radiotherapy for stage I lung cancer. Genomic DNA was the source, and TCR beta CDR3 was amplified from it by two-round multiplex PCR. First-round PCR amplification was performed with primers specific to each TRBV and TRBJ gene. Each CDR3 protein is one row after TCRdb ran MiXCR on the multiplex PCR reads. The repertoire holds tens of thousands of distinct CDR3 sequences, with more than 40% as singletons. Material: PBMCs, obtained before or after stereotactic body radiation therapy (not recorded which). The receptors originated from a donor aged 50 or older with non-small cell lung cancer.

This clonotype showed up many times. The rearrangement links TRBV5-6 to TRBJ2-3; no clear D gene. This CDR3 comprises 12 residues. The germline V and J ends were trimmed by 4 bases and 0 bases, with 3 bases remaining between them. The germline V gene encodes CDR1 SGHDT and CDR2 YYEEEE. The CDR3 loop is CASSLSTDTQYF. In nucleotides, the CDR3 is TGTGCCAGCAGCCTTAGCACAGATACGCAGTATTTT.

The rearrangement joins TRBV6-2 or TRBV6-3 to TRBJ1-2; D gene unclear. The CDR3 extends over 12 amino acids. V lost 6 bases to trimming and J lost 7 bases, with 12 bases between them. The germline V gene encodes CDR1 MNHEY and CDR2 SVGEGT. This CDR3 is CASSRSGSGYTF. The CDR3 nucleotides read TGTGCCAGCAGCAGGTCGGGCTCTGGCTACACCTTC.

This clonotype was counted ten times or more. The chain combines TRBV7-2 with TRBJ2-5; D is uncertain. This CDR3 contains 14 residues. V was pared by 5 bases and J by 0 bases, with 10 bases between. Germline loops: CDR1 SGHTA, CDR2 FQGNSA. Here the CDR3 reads CASSLGIHQETQYF. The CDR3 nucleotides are TGTGCCAGCAGCCTAGGGATCCACCAAGAGACCCAGTACTTC. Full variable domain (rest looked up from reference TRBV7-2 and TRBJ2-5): GAGVSQSPSNKVTEKGKDVELRCDPISGHTALYWYRQSLGQGLEFLIYFQGNSAPDKSGLPSDRFSAERTGGSVSTLTIQRTQQEDSAVYLCASSLGIHQETQYFGPGTRLLVL.

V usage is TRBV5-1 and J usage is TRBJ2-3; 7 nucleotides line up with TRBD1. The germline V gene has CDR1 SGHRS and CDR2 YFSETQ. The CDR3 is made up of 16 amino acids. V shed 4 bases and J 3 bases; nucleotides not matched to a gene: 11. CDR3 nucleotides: TGCGCCAGCAGCCAAACAGGGGATTTTAGAACAGATACGCAGTATTTT. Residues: CASSQTGDFRTDTQYF.

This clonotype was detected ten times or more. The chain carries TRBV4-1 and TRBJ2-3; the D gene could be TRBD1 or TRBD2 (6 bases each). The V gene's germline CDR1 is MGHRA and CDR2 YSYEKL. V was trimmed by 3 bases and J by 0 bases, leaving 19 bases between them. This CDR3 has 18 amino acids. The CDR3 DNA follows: TGCGCCAGCAGCCAGGGGGGTGGTGGGGGCGGGAGCACAGATACGCAGTATTTT. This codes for CASSQGGGGGGSTDTQYF.

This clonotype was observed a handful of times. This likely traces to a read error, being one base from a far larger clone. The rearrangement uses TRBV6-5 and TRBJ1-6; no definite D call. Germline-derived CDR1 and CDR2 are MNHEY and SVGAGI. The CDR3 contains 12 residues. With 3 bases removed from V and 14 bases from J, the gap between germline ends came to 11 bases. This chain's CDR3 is CASSYYMVTLHF. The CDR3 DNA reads TGTGCCAGCAGTTATTACATGGTAACCCTCCACTTT.

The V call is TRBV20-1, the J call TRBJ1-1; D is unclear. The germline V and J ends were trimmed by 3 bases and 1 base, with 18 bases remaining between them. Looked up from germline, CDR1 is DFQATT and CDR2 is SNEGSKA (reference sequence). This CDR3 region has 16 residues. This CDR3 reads CSARNIFSTSNTEAFF. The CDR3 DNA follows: TGCAGTGCTAGGAATATCTTCTCGACCTCGAACACTGAAGCTTTCTTT.

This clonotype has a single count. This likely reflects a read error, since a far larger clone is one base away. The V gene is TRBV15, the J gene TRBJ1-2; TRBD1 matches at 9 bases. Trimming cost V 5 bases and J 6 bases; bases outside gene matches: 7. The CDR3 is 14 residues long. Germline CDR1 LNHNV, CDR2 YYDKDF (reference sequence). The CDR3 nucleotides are TGTGCCACCAGCCCCCGGGACAGGGTAAATGGCTACACCTTC. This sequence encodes CATSPRDRVNGYTF.

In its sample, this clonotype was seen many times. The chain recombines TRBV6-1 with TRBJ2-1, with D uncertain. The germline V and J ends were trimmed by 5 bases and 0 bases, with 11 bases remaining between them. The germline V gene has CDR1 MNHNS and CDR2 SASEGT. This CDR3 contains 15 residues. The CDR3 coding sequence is TGTGCCAGCAGTATAGAGGACCGCTCCTACAATGAGCAGTTCTTC. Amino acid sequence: CASSIEDRSYNEQFF.

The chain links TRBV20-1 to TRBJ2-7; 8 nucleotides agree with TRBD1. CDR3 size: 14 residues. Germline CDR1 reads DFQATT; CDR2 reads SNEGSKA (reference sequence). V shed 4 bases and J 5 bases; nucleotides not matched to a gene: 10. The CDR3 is CSANSTGERDEQYF. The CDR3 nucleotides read TGCAGTGCTAACTCGACAGGGGAGCGGGACGAGCAGTACTTC.